A single sample gave rise to the 32 T cell receptor beta chains below, sequenced in a study of CD8 T cells in ankylosing spondylitis. The study, taken as a whole, reports: Apparently characteristic of ankylosing spondylitis blood was a TCR beta motif (fewer than 10 highly homologous variants).

TCRdb ran MiXCR on the 5' RACE reads and lists one entry per CDR3 protein. The sample carries about 510,000 distinct CDR3 sequences, approximately 5% recorded once. Their antigen targets remain unknown. The sample consisted of blood, either unsorted or a sorted T cell fraction (not recorded which). The origin of the receptors is a male donor with ankylosing spondylitis.

The CDR3 region is CASSSGVWAGNTIYF. Written as DNA, the CDR3 is TGTGCCAGCAGCTCAGGGGTCTGGGCAGGAAACACCATATATTTT. The chain has TRBV7-2 and TRBJ1-3, with D perhaps matching TRBD1 (6 bases). Germline V gene data show CDR1 as SGHTA and CDR2 as FQGNSA. This CDR3 comprises 15 residues. V was pared by 4 bases and J by 4 bases, with 14 bases between.

This chain joins TRBV7-8 and TRBJ1-2; the D is unclear. Germline CDR1 is SGHVS and CDR2 is FQNEAQ. There are 14 residues in the CDR3. Trimming removed 5 bases at V and 6 bases at J, with 16 bases between. The CDR3 reads CASSRGQLDDGYTF. CDR3 bases: TGTGCCAGCAGCCGTGGGCAGTTGGATGATGGCTACACCTTC.

This clonotype was counted ten times or more. The CDR3 DNA reads as TGTGCCAGCAGCTTATCTGATTTTATGAACACTGAAGCTTTCTTT. Translated, it gives CASSLSDFMNTEAFF. V and J are TRBV11-2 and TRBJ1-1, with D uncertain. Germline loops: CDR1 SGHAT, CDR2 FQNNGV. The CDR3 consists of 15 residues. The germline V and J ends were trimmed by 2 bases and 0 bases, with 10 bases remaining between them.

This clonotype was seen a few times. One junction end disagrees with the germline gene, perhaps due to a read error. The chain carries TRBV7-7 and TRBJ1-5, with D tentatively TRBD1 (5 bases). CDR1 is SSHAT, CDR2 FNYEAQ, per germline (reference sequence). The CDR3 is 13 amino acids. As DNA, the CDR3 is TGTGCTAGCAGCGCAGGGTTCAATCAGCCCCAGCATTTT. This translates into CASSAGFNQPQHF.

This sequence joins TRBV6-2 or TRBV6-3 and TRBJ2-1; 12 bases align to TRBD2. CDR1 and CDR2 (germline): MNHEY, SVGEGT. V lost 6 bases and J lost 6; bases outside the gene matches: 6. The CDR3 loop spans 15 amino acids. The CDR3 spells CASSLLAGGSNEQFF. The CDR3 bases are TGTGCCAGCAGCCTACTAGCGGGGGGCAGCAATGAGCAGTTCTTC.

This clonotype was detected many times. The J gene is TRBJ2-7, the V gene TRBV7-9; D is unclear. Germline-derived CDR1 and CDR2 are SEHNR and FQNEAQ (reference sequence). Trimming removed 2 bases from V and 6 bases from J, with 11 bases in between. The CDR3 is made up of 13 amino acids. In nucleotides, the CDR3 is TGTGCCAGCAGCTTATCGCCTTCGTCCGAGCAGTACTTC. Translating gives CASSLSPSSEQYF. The full variable domain, its missing parts supplied by reference TRBV7-9 and TRBJ2-7, is DTGVSQNPRHKITKRGQNVTFRCDPISEHNRLYWYRQTLGQGPEFLTYFQNEAQLEKSRLLSDRFSAERPKGSFSTLEIQRTEQGDSAMYLCASSLSPSSEQYFGPGTRLTVT.

The V call is TRBV20-1, the J call TRBJ1-6; D call uncertain. The ends were cut back, 3 bases at V and 6 bases at J, with 9 bases in the middle. CDR3 length equals 13 residues. Germline CDR1 DFQATT, CDR2 SNEGSKA (reference sequence). CDR3 sequence (DNA): TGCAGTGCTAGGGAGGCCTTTAATTCACCCCTCCACTTT. This encodes CSAREAFNSPLHF.

This clonotype showed up just once. This may stem from a read error, because a much larger clone lies one nucleotide away. The CDR3 protein is CASSNRDTNSGELFF. The DNA for the CDR3 is TGTGCCAGCAGCAATCGGGACACCAACTCCGGGGAGCTGTTTTTT. The gene calls are TRBV5-5 and TRBJ2-2, with D maybe TRBD1 (6 bases). CDR3 length: 15 amino acids. The V and J ends lost 4 bases and 6 bases respectively, with 16 bases between them. Germline V CDR1 and CDR2: SGHKS, YYEKEE (reference sequence).

The V call is TRBV15, the J call TRBJ1-2; D call uncertain. The germline V and J ends were trimmed by 3 bases and 4 bases, with 9 bases remaining between them. CDR3 size: 13 residues. Germline V gene data show CDR1 as LNHNV and CDR2 as YYDKDF (reference sequence). The CDR3 is CATSRVGSYGYTF. CDR3 nucleotide sequence: TGTGCCACCAGCAGGGTCGGGTCCTATGGCTACACCTTC.

This clonotype was detected ten times or more. This sequence joins TRBV15 and TRBJ2-1; D possibly uses TRBD1 or TRBD2 (5 bases each). V was pared by 2 bases and J by 6 bases, with 17 bases between. The V gene's germline CDR1 is LNHNV and CDR2 YYDKDF (reference sequence). The CDR3 is made up of 16 amino acids. The CDR3 region has the DNA TGTGCCACCAGCAGACCTGAACAGGATGGGGGCAATGAGCAGTTCTTC. Its translation is CATSRPEQDGGNEQFF. Combining the CDR3 with reference TRBV15 and TRBJ2-1 gives the whole variable domain DAMVIQNPRYQVTQFGKPVTLSCSQTLNHNVMYWYQQKSSQAPKLLFHYYDKDFNNEADTPDNFQSRRPNTSFCFLDIRSPGLGDTAMYLCATSRPEQDGGNEQFFGPGTRLTVL.

There are many counts of this clonotype. The chain couples TRBV24-1 to TRBJ2-4; D is unclear. In germline, CDR1 is KGHDR, CDR2 SFDVKD. The V end lost 5 bases, the J end lost 1 base, and 8 bases lay between the germline ends. The CDR3 extends over 14 amino acids. As DNA, the CDR3 is TGTGCCACCAGTGCAGCCGCGGCCAAAAACATTCAGTACTTC. Its translation: CATSAAAAKNIQYF.

This clonotype came up a few times. This chain connects TRBV7-9 to TRBJ2-7, with D perhaps TRBD1 (6 bases). The germline V and J ends were trimmed by 5 bases and 6 bases, with 20 bases remaining between them. The CDR3 has 15 residues. Germline loops: CDR1 SEHNR, CDR2 FQNEAQ (reference sequence). Written as DNA, the CDR3 is TGTGCCAGCAGCCCTTACCTAAAAGGGGGTTCCGAGCAGTACTTC. It is translated as CASSPYLKGGSEQYF.

This clonotype has a count of ten or more. The chain carries TRBV24-1 and TRBJ2-3, with D possibly being TRBD1 or TRBD2 (5 bases each). The CDR3 runs 15 residues. Trimming stripped 4 bases from V and 6 bases from J, with 16 bases between. Per germline, CDR1 KGHDR and CDR2 SFDVKD. This chain's CDR3 is CATSDPGSWGDTQYF. CDR3 nucleotide sequence: TGTGCCACCAGTGACCCCGGATCGTGGGGGGATACGCAGTATTTT.

This clonotype was detected only a few times. The J gene is TRBJ1-2, the V gene TRBV28; maybe TRBD1 (5 bases). V lost 3 bases to trimming and J lost 5 bases, with 10 bases between them. CDR1 and CDR2 (germline): MDHEN, SYDVKM. The CDR3 length is 13 residues. CDR3 residues: CASSFYRTYGYTF. The CDR3 DNA reads as TGTGCCAGCAGTTTCTACAGGACGTATGGCTACACCTTC.

In this sample, this clonotype turned up many times. This rearrangement joins TRBV4-1 to TRBJ2-5; 7 bases line up with TRBD1. Germline V CDR1 and CDR2: MGHRA, YSYEKL. The CDR3 sequence is 15 residues long. J was trimmed by 0 bases and V by 4 bases; bases with no gene match: 5. The CDR3 protein is CASSLRGTDQETQYF. In DNA form, the CDR3 reads TGCGCCAGCAGCCTACGAGGGACAGACCAAGAGACCCAGTACTTC.

This chain links TRBV20-1 with TRBJ2-3, with TRBD1 identical over 7 bases. Germline V CDR1 and CDR2: DFQATT, SNEGSKA (reference sequence). The CDR3 contains 15 residues. Trimming removed 2 bases from V and 2 bases from J; junction bases left unmatched: 7. Here the CDR3 DNA reads TGCAGTGCTAGAATCATAGGGGGCCCCACAGATACGCAGTATTTT. Protein: CSARIIGGPTDTQYF.

This clonotype was detected ten times or more. This chain uses TRBV7-2 with TRBJ2-1, with D possibly being TRBD2 (5 bases). The CDR3 runs to 13 residues. CDR1 is SGHTA, CDR2 FQGNSA, per germline. Trimming removed 6 bases at V and 4 bases at J, with 10 bases between. The CDR3 spells CASRADLYNEQFF. The CDR3 nucleotides read TGTGCCAGCAGAGCGGACTTATACAATGAGCAGTTCTTC.

This clonotype was counted at least ten times. V usage is TRBV10-3 and J usage is TRBJ1-4; maybe TRBD1 (6 bases). Trimming removed 6 bases from V and 8 bases from J, with 13 bases in between. This CDR3 comprises 13 residues. CDR1 is ENHRY, CDR2 SYGVKD, per germline. CDR3 amino acids: CAISNGQKEKLFF. CDR3 nucleotide sequence: TGTGCCATCAGCAACGGACAGAAAGAAAAACTGTTTTTT.

This clonotype showed up many times. The rearrangement joins TRBV20-1 to TRBJ2-3, with D perhaps given as TRBD1 or TRBD2 (5 bases each). Trimming removed 6 bases at V and 3 bases at J, with 13 bases between. Germline lookup yields CDR1 DFQATT and CDR2 SNEGSKA (reference sequence). The CDR3 has 13 amino acids. CDR3 DNA: TGCAGTGCCCCTAGCCCAGGGACAGATACGCAGTATTTT. Amino acids: CSAPSPGTDTQYF.

As to this clonotype: A much larger clone lies a single base off, so this may be a read error. The chain links TRBV3-1 to TRBJ2-2; possibly TRBD1 or TRBD2 for D (5 bases each). Germline CDR1 and CDR2: LGHDT and YNNKEL (reference sequence). The CDR3 is 17 amino acids. For the CDR3, the DNA is TGTGCCACCAGCCAAGATGGAGGATGGGGGTCTGGCGGGGAGCTGTTTTTT. Protein sequence: CATSQDGGWGSGGELFF.

The V gene is TRBV7-9, the J gene TRBJ1-2; 7 bases line up with TRBD1. Germline V gene data show CDR1 as SEHNR and CDR2 as FQNEAQ (reference sequence). The CDR3 has 16 amino acids. The V segment lost 5 bases and the J segment 4 bases; nucleotides outside the gene matches: 13. The CDR3 region is CASSDPGTEAFYGYTF. The DNA for the CDR3 is TGTGCCAGCAGCGACCCCGGGACAGAAGCCTTCTATGGCTACACCTTC.

The table lists this clonotype with many counts. This chain uses TRBV24-1 with TRBJ1-1; maybe TRBD1 (6 bases). The germline gives CDR1 KGHDR, CDR2 SFDVKD. V was pared by 2 bases and J by 2 bases, with 14 bases between. There are 16 residues in the CDR3. The CDR3 DNA follows: TGTGCCACCAGTGATTCGCGACCGGGGGCCAACACTGAAGCTTTCTTT. Translation gives CATSDSRPGANTEAFF.

This clonotype was observed at least ten times. The CDR3: CASSYKQRSSYNEQFF. CDR3 coding DNA: TGTGCCAGCAGTTACAAACAGAGGAGCTCCTACAATGAGCAGTTCTTC. V and J are TRBV6-5 and TRBJ2-1; D unclear. CDR3 size: 16 residues. Trimming pared 2 bases from V and 0 bases from J, leaving 11 bases between. CDR1 is MNHEY and CDR2 is SVGAGI in the germline V gene.

This clonotype was counted at least ten times. The rearrangement joins TRBV5-5 to TRBJ1-1, with 7 bases identical to TRBD1. The germline gives CDR1 SGHKS, CDR2 YYEKEE (reference sequence). The CDR3 is made up of 18 amino acids. Trimming cost V 2 bases and J 2 bases; bases outside gene matches: 15. CDR3 sequence: CASSFTRQGGLTNTEAFF. For the CDR3, the DNA is TGTGCCAGCAGCTTTACTCGACAGGGTGGTTTAACTAACACTGAAGCTTTCTTT.

Many counts were recorded for this clonotype. This chain uses TRBV5-1 with TRBJ2-2; D is undetermined. This CDR3 is 14 amino acids long. V lost 5 bases and J lost 5, with 13 bases in between. The germline V gene has CDR1 SGHRS and CDR2 YFSETQ. CDR3 amino acids: CASSIPNPTGELFF. CDR3 sequence (DNA): TGCGCCAGCAGTATTCCTAACCCGACCGGGGAGCTGTTTTTT.

This chain connects TRBV29-1 to TRBJ2-5; D may correspond to TRBD1 or TRBD2 (6 bases each). CDR1 is SQVTM, CDR2 ANQGSEA, per germline. CDR3 size: 13 residues. The V gene lost 0 bases and the J gene lost 3 bases, with 8 bases spanning the gap. The CDR3 nucleotides are TGCAGCGTTGAAGACGGGGGCGAAGAGACCCAGTACTTC. It codes for CSVEDGGEETQYF.

This clonotype has ten or more counts. V is TRBV24-1 and J is TRBJ2-2; D possibly matches TRBD1 or TRBD2 (6 bases each). The V and J ends lost 9 bases and 4 bases respectively, with 17 bases between them. This CDR3 is 15 amino acids long. Germline V lookup: CDR1 KGHDR, CDR2 SFDVKD. In DNA form, the CDR3 reads TGTGCCACCCGCTCCCCCGGGGGCGGCACCGGGGAGCTGTTTTTT. Residues: CATRSPGGGTGELFF.

This clonotype was observed many times. The chain carries TRBV20-1 and TRBJ2-1; D is undetermined. Germline V gives CDR1 DFQATT, CDR2 SNEGSKA (reference sequence). CDR3 length equals 11 residues. V was shortened by 3 bases and J by 10 bases, with 10 bases between the two germline ends. The CDR3 nucleotides are TGCAGTGCTAGGTCCAGTTGGGAGCAGTTCTTC. It encodes CSARSSWEQFF.

For this clonotype: This CDR3 fails to terminate in the conserved phenylalanine or tryptophan, so it likely reflects a read error. The chain combines TRBV6-1 with TRBJ2-6; 11 nucleotides match TRBD1. The CDR3 loop spans 17 amino acids. CDR1 is MNHNS, CDR2 SASEGT, per germline. With V trimmed by 5 bases and J by 3 bases, 6 bases remained unmatched. CDR3 in amino acids: CASSRTGGVIGANVLTL. Written as DNA, the CDR3 is TGTGCCAGCAGTAGGACAGGGGGCGTGATTGGGGCCAACGTCCTGACTCTC.

This clonotype was seen many times. V and J are TRBV6-1 and TRBJ1-2; a weak D match, TRBD1 (6 bases). V lost 7 bases and J 8 bases, leaving 14 bases between the germline ends. The CDR3 loop spans 12 amino acids. Looked up from germline, CDR1 is MNHNS and CDR2 is SASEGT. CDR3: CASNLRTEGYTF. The CDR3 DNA is TGTGCCAGCAACCTTAGGACAGAAGGCTACACCTTC.

This clonotype has a count of ten or more. The chain combines TRBV5-1 with TRBJ2-3; 9 bases are shared with TRBD1. The CDR3 covers 15 residues. V lost 9 bases to trimming and J lost 0 bases; unmatched junction nucleotides: 8. Germline V gene data show CDR1 as SGHRS and CDR2 as YFSETQ. The CDR3: CATRDRDYSTDTQYF. For the CDR3, the DNA is TGCGCCACCCGGGACAGGGATTACAGCACAGATACGCAGTATTTT.

This clonotype was recorded at least ten times. The genes are TRBV5-1 and TRBJ2-7; D gene unclear. The CDR3 has 15 residues. Germline V gene sequence: CDR1 SGHRS, CDR2 YFSETQ. Deletions cut 1 base from V and 1 base from J, with 12 bases between. The CDR3 nucleotides are TGCGCCAGCAGCTTGATAGAGTCCGGATCCTACGAGCAGTACTTC. Translated, it gives CASSLIESGSYEQYF.